These 20 T cell receptor beta chains came from one sample sequenced in a study of CD8 T cell repertoires and HIV-1 epitope variants. No antigen has been identified for these receptors. Clones were sequenced by immunoSEQ multiplex PCR, and TCRdb holds only the in-frame ones, with some missing. The repertoire includes 4,000 to 5,500 clones, approximately 73% of them detected once, and 42% sits in the top ten. The sequenced material came from cultured CD8+ T cells derived from PBMCs. The receptors derive from a male donor with HIV.

This sequence joins TRBV12-2 and TRBJ2-7; the table's D call, TRBD1, has no DNA check behind it. TRBV12-2 is reported as a pseudogene. This CDR3 contains 16 residues. This chain's CDR3 is CASRLACLTETYEQYF. CDR3 DNA sequence: TGTGCAAGTCGCTTAGCGTGTTTGACAGAAACCTACGAGCAGTACTTC.

This chain links TRBV7-9 with TRBJ1-1, with D perhaps TRBD1 (5 bases). Germline V gene lookup returns CDR1 SEHNR and CDR2 FQNEAQ (reference sequence). CDR3 length: 15 residues. V was pared by 5 bases and J by 0 bases, with 13 bases between. As DNA, the CDR3 is TGTGCCAGCAGCGAGGACAAAGGGCTGAACACTGAAGCTTTCTTT. This codes for CASSEDKGLNTEAFF.

The chain joins TRBV2 to TRBJ2-1, with 7 bases aligning to TRBD2. The germline gives CDR1 SNHLY, CDR2 FYNNEI. The CDR3 is made up of 18 amino acids. The V segment lost 4 bases and the J segment 3 bases; nucleotides outside the gene matches: 15. As DNA, the CDR3 is TGTGCCAGCAGTGTTTCAGAGACTAGCTCTTTGATCTACAATGAGCAGTTCTTC. It codes for CASSVSETSSLIYNEQFF.

This chain joins TRBV27 and TRBJ2-7; 11 positions agree with TRBD1. J lost 3 bases, V lost 5 bases, and 9 bases had no gene match. Germline V gene sequence: CDR1 MNHEY, CDR2 SMNVEV (reference sequence). The CDR3 loop spans 16 amino acids. The CDR3 DNA reads TGTGCCAGCAGTCCCCGGGACAGGGGGATATACTACGAGCAGTACTTC. This encodes CASSPRDRGIYYEQYF.

This sequence joins TRBV30 and TRBJ2-5; 9 bases are a match to TRBD1. With V trimmed by 3 bases and J by 9 bases, 17 bases remained unmatched. The CDR3 runs to 16 residues. The germline V gene has CDR1 GTSNPN and CDR2 SVGIG (reference sequence). CDR3 nucleotide sequence: TGTGCCTGGAGACAACAGGGGGCTTTGCGAAAGGGGGCCCAGTACTTC. This translates into CAWRQQGALRKGAQYF.

This clone was seen a single time. The V gene is TRBV5-8, the J gene TRBJ2-7; D not certain. Germline loops: CDR1 SGHTS, CDR2 YDEGEE. CDR3 length: 14 amino acids. Between the trimmed V and J ends, which lost 0 bases and 3 bases, there was a span of 10 bases. CDR3 residues: CASSLAGKNYEQYF. The CDR3 nucleotides are TGTGCCAGCAGCTTGGCCGGCAAAAACTACGAGCAGTACTTC. Full variable domain (outside the CDR3, taken from reference TRBV5-8 and TRBJ2-7): EAGVTQSPTHLIKTRGQQATLRCSPISGHTSVYWYQQALGLGLQFLLWYDEGEERNRGNFPPRFSGRQFPNYSSELNVNALELEDSALYLCASSLAGKNYEQYFGPGTRLTVT.

This clone was counted only a few times. The chain has TRBV5-6 and TRBJ2-1, with unresolved D. The length of the CDR3 is 12 residues. V was shortened by 3 bases and J by 7 bases, with 8 bases between the two germline ends. The germline gives CDR1 SGHDT, CDR2 YYEEEE. Written as DNA, the CDR3 is TGTGCCAGCAGCTCCAGACCGAATGAGCAGTTCTTC. Translation: CASSSRPNEQFF.

The V and J genes are TRBV27 and TRBJ2-7; the match to TRBD2 covers 11 bases. Trimming at V came to 5 bases and at J to 6 bases, leaving 6 bases not matched to a gene. The germline V gene has CDR1 MNHEY and CDR2 SMNVEV (reference sequence). The CDR3 covers 14 residues. Here the CDR3 reads CASSLIAGGPEQYF. The CDR3 nucleotides are TGTGCCAGCAGTCTCATAGCGGGAGGGCCCGAGCAGTACTTC.

Turning to this clone: The junction differs from germline at one of its ends, possibly a read error. The rearrangement links TRBV7-7 to TRBJ2-5, with TRBD2 identical over 7 bases. The germline CDR1 and CDR2 sequences are SSHAT and FNYEAQ (reference sequence). The CDR3 has 15 amino acids. For the CDR3, the DNA is TGTGCTAGCAGCTTAACGGTGGCGGGAGAAGAGACCCAGTACTTC. Translating gives CASSLTVAGEETQYF.

V gene TRBV14 combines with J gene TRBJ2-7; 10 nucleotides align to TRBD2. The CDR3 sequence is 16 residues long. In germline, CDR1 is SGHDN, CDR2 FVKESK. The J segment lost 0 bases and the V segment lost 0 bases, leaving 2 bases of the junction unmatched. CDR3 coding DNA: TGTGCCAGCAGCCAAGATTGGACTAGCGGCTCCTACGAGCAGTACTTC. Translating it yields CASSQDWTSGSYEQYF.

This clone was detected only a few times. The genes are TRBV2 and TRBJ1-1; D is unresolved. Trimming left V 8 bases short and J 0 bases short, with 10 bases between. The CDR3 covers 13 residues. Per the germline V gene, CDR1 is SNHLY and CDR2 is FYNNEI. This CDR3 reads CASRGIMNTEAFF. The CDR3 coding sequence is TGTGCCAGCCGTGGAATTATGAACACTGAAGCTTTCTTT.

This clone was counted only a few times. This chain joins TRBV2 and TRBJ2-1; tentative D call: TRBD2 (5 bases). CDR3 size: 17 residues. Germline CDR1 SNHLY, CDR2 FYNNEI. The V and J ends lost 3 bases and 0 bases respectively, with 15 bases between them. CDR3 bases: TGTGCCAGCAGTGAGGTGTCTAGCTTGAGCTCCTACAATGAGCAGTTCTTC. Protein: CASSEVSSLSSYNEQFF.

This clone was observed once. The germline gene is not matched at one end of the junction; a read error may be the cause. The V call is TRBV27, the J call TRBJ2-1, with D possibly being TRBD2 (5 bases). Germline V gene lookup returns CDR1 MNHEY and CDR2 SMNVEV (reference sequence). The CDR3 has 15 amino acids. CDR3 region: CAGSLDGEFYNEQFF. The CDR3 bases are TGTGCCGGCAGTTTGGACGGGGAATTCTACAATGAGCAGTTCTTC.

The gene calls are TRBV5-1 and TRBJ2-5, with D perhaps being TRBD1 or TRBD2 (5 bases each). This CDR3 contains 15 residues. The germline gives CDR1 SGHRS, CDR2 YFSETQ. Trimming cost V 4 bases and J 5 bases, with 18 bases left between them. The CDR3 region has the DNA TGCGCCAGCAGCGAGGGACGGAGTAGTTGGGAGACCCAGTACTTC. This encodes CASSEGRSSWETQYF.

The CDR3 loop reads CASSEVLGGNSYEQYF. The CDR3 region has the DNA TGTGCCAGCAGTGAAGTCCTAGGGGGTAATTCCTACGAGCAGTACTTC. This sequence joins TRBV25-1 and TRBJ2-7; weak D call: TRBD1 (6 bases). The germline V gene has CDR1 MGHDK and CDR2 SYGVNS. The ends were cut back, 2 bases at V and 1 base at J, with 15 bases in the middle. CDR3 length: 16 residues.

The CDR3 here is CASSQSRDRRTYEQYF. The DNA of the CDR3 is TGTGCCAGCAGCCAATCCCGGGACAGGCGTACCTACGAGCAGTACTTC. The chain couples TRBV28 to TRBJ2-7, with 8 nucleotides matching TRBD1. Germline values: CDR1 MDHEN, CDR2 SYDVKM. The CDR3 consists of 16 residues. J lost 2 bases, V lost 6 bases, and 12 bases had no gene match.

This clone was observed a single time. The V gene is TRBV9, the J gene TRBJ2-3; a possible D gene is TRBD1 (5 bases). V was pared by 0 bases and J by 2 bases, with 13 bases between. From germline, CDR1 is SGDLS and CDR2 YYNGEE. This CDR3 contains 16 residues. The CDR3 DNA sequence: TGTGCCAGCAGCGTAGATTCAGGGTCTATCACAGATACGCAGTATTTT. Amino acid sequence: CASSVDSGSITDTQYF.

V is TRBV5-1 and J is TRBJ2-3; TRBD1 matches 10 bases. The CDR3 has 14 amino acids. The junction had 1 base not matched to a gene; V was cut back by 0 bases and J by 6 bases. Looked up from germline, CDR1 is SGHRS and CDR2 is YFSETQ. CDR3 residues: CASSLGQGADTQYF. CDR3 sequence (DNA): TGCGCCAGCAGCTTGGGACAGGGGGCGGATACGCAGTATTTT. The full variable domain, rest sourced from reference TRBV5-1 and TRBJ2-3, is KAGVTQTPRYLIKTRGQQVTLSCSPISGHRSVSWYQQTPGQGLQFLFEYFSETQRNKGNFPGRFSGRQFSNSRSEMNVSTLELGDSALYLCASSLGQGADTQYFGPGTRLTVL.

Only a few counts were recorded for this clone. This sequence joins TRBV29-1 and TRBJ1-6; no reliable D call. Germline V gene data show CDR1 as SQVTM and CDR2 as ANQGSEA. There are 12 residues in the CDR3. Trimming took 4 bases from V and 6 from J, leaving 7 bases between them. As DNA, the CDR3 is TGCAGCGTTGCAGATGGTAATTCACCCCTCCACTTT. Amino acids: CSVADGNSPLHF.

The chain employs TRBV19 and TRBJ1-1, with a weak D call TRBD1 (5 bases). The CDR3 is 15 amino acids. From germline, CDR1 is LNHDA and CDR2 SQIVND (reference sequence). V lost 3 bases, J lost 3 bases, and 14 bases lay in between. The CDR3, as DNA: TGTGCCAGTAGTATTGGGTCGCAGGGTGACACTGAAGCTTTCTTT. The encoded protein is CASSIGSQGDTEAFF.